The entry that follows covers one TCR beta chain sequence. The antigen remains unidentified. The sample belongs to a study of tumor and adjacent non-tumor tissue in lung cancer. Regarding the study as a whole: Significantly higher TCR diversity was found in tumor than normal lung.

No cell sorting was done before RNA was extracted from the tissue. V lost 4 bases to trimming and J lost 3 bases, with 18 bases between them. Germline-derived CDR1 and CDR2 are MNHEY and SVGAGI. CDR3 length: 16 residues. Three rounds of nested PCR, following a modified ARM-PCR protocol, produced the TCRbeta library. Each CDR3 protein is one row after TCRdb ran MiXCR on the multiplex PCR reads. The table lists 120,000 to 150,000 distinct CDR3 sequences, roughly 66% of them singletons. The origin of this receptor is a man aged 55 to 70 with small cell lung cancer. The sequencing sample was made of lung tumor tissue. The chain links TRBV6-5 to TRBJ1-1, with D tentatively TRBD1 (5 bases). The CDR3: CASSCSSDQGDTEAFF. The CDR3 DNA is TGTGCCAGCAGTTGCTCGAGCGACCAAGGGGACACTGAAGCTTTCTTT.